The present T cell receptor beta chain was sequenced within a study of identifying expanded T cells in peripheral blood. The V and J ends lost 1 base and 3 bases respectively, with 6 bases between them. Looked up from germline, CDR1 is SEHNR and CDR2 is FQNEAQ (reference sequence). This CDR3 region has 14 residues. Generated by immunoSEQ multiplex PCR, the TCRdb table keeps only in-frame clones and is missing some. The data contain 90,000 to 100,000 clones, 88% of them singletons. Findings and limits, study-wide: Technical replicates showed approximately 1.2 changed clones; two weeks 15 to 20; four weeks 19. Clone count variance between roughly two-week samples rose with total template count.

Healthy donors had no documented immune events, such as infections, while sampled. Remarks on this clone: Its antigen is as yet unknown.

The sequence came from a person aged 18 to 75 in good health. The chain employs TRBV7-9 and TRBJ2-2; no clear D. The sequenced sample consisted of blood. The CDR3 nucleotides are TGTGCCAGCAGCTTAGTCGAGTACACCGGGGAGCTGTTTTTT. It specifies CASSLVEYTGELFF.